A single sample gave rise to the 6 T cell receptor beta chains below, sequenced in a study of T cell responses to AZD1222 COVID-19 vaccine. Here immunoSEQ multiplex PCR was the method, and the copy in TCRdb shows in-frame clones only, minus some. The sample lists 80,000 to 100,000 clones; over 75% were seen once. Here the sequenced sample was peripheral blood, taken on day 0 of AZD1222 vaccination. These receptors were obtained from an adult in good health.

DNA of the CDR3: TGTGCCAGTCGCCACAGGGGGCATGATCAGCCCCAGCATTTT. It translates to CASRHRGHDQPQHF. The rearrangement links TRBV19 to TRBJ1-5, with 9 positions matching TRBD1. J gave up 5 bases and V 8 bases, and 7 bases lay outside the gene matches. CDR3 size: 14 residues. Germline V lookup: CDR1 LNHDA, CDR2 SQIVND (reference sequence).

The chain links TRBV25-1 to TRBJ1-1; no firm D call. The length of the CDR3 is 12 residues. V dropped 2 bases and J dropped 0 bases, with 1 base sitting between them. The V gene's germline CDR1 is MGHDK and CDR2 SYGVNS. DNA of the CDR3: TGTGCCAGCAGTGAAGTGAACACTGAAGCTTTCTTT. This encodes CASSEVNTEAFF.

The J gene is TRBJ2-3, the V gene TRBV18; 7 positions match TRBD1. CDR3 length equals 15 residues. CDR1 and CDR2 (germline): KGHSH, LQKENI. The trim removed 7 bases at V and 1 base at J, leaving 8 bases unmatched. For the CDR3, the DNA is TGTGCCAGCTGTAAGACAGGGAGAGGCACAGATACGCAGTATTTT. Amino acids: CASCKTGRGTDTQYF.

The chain links TRBV3-1 (or the pseudogene TRBV3-2) to TRBJ1-5; D unresolved. Trimming stripped 0 bases from V and 4 bases from J, with 10 bases between. This CDR3 region has 15 residues. The germline V gene encodes CDR1 LGHDT and CDR2 YNNKEL (reference sequence). This chain's CDR3 is CASSQDVQSNQPQHF. Written as DNA, the CDR3 is TGTGCCAGCAGCCAAGATGTACAGTCAAATCAGCCCCAGCATTTT.

CDR3 residues: CASSEGTSGRSTGELFF. The CDR3 nucleotides read TGTGCCAGCAGTGAAGGGACTAGCGGGAGGAGCACCGGGGAGCTGTTTTTT. The V and J genes are TRBV6-4 and TRBJ2-2, with 15 nucleotides matching TRBD2. CDR1 and CDR2 from the germline V gene are MRHNA and SNTAGT. V gave up 3 bases and J gave up 4 bases; unmatched junction bases: 3. This CDR3 has 17 amino acids.

The chain couples TRBV20-1 to TRBJ2-7; D unclear. Trimming removed 3 bases at V and 2 bases at J, with 2 bases between. Looked up from germline, CDR1 is DFQATT and CDR2 is SNEGSKA (reference sequence). There are 10 residues in the CDR3. The CDR3 nucleotides are TGCAGTGCTAGCACCTACGAGCAGTACTTC. Its protein is CSASTYEQYF.